The entry below describes one TCR beta chain. Which antigen it targets is not known. The read terminates 3 residues ahead of where the CDR3 ends, so the germline J gene completes it. Trimming at the junction amounts to 8 bases on V and 1 base on J, and the germline ends lie 12 bases apart. The germline V gene specifies MNHEY as CDR1 and SVGEGT as CDR2. There are 14 amino acids in the CDR3, from cysteine to phenylalanine inclusive. Of the CDR3's DNA, 33 bases were read; they are in frame from base 1. This sample was included in a study of T cells in women clearing cervical HPV infection listed by TCRdb under 2018. About the study as a whole: The cases were approximately 23 women with histologically confirmed HPV16-related CIN3 or worse, and 2 of those women had invasive cancers. The 20 to 25 controls were women who cleared a single incident HPV16 infection within 12 months without developing precancer or cancer. Blood from cases was collected at the visit where the lesion was first found, while blood from controls was collected once the infection could no longer be detected. For cases, a median interval of 149 days, with an interquartile range of about 90 to 210 days, was observed between lesion detection and blood sampling. Since only a few of the women had HLA typing available, the possibility that HLA type was acting as a confounder could not be ruled out. The exploratory proof-of-principle case-control study was nested within the Guanacaste HPV Natural History Study in Costa Rica and compared TCR repertoires across cervical HPV16 outcomes. Cases and controls were matched on age within five years and on year of sample collection. A median age of approximately 31 years was observed in cases versus 38 to 45 in controls, and no significant differences in baseline characteristics were found. In the parent cohort, around 10,000 women aged 18 or older were enrolled in Guanacaste, Costa Rica, during about 1993 to 1995 and were followed for 7 to 8 years. As quality controls, five blinded duplicates were added to each group, bringing the total to 60 or so samples made up of approximately 50 participants and about 10 replicates. Beyond this particular receptor, the publication reports: Significantly higher TCR repertoire richness was observed in CIN3+ cases than in controls across sequencing depths, whereas no difference in evenness was found. TRBV6-7 relative abundance was lower in cases than in controls (roughly 0.12% versus 0.17%; Bonferroni P = 0.0008). Because the number of T cells in each sample was unknown, differences in richness could reflect differing T-cell content rather than repertoire biology. Because of the cross-sectional design, the study could not determine whether the associations came before infection or resulted from infection, and neither effector/memory subsets nor HPV-specific T cells were isolated. Cases were distinguished from controls with an estimated AUC of 0.7 to 0.85 by random forest classifiers combining richness and V gene abundances.

Using the immunoSEQ assay, multiplex PCR amplified TCR beta CDR3 regions from an average of approximately 1,200 ng of genomic DNA per sample. The assay corrected primer bias using a complete synthetic TCR repertoire to establish an amplification baseline. The amplicons were sequenced using the Illumina platform. Processing in the source paper ran as follows. Sequences were error-corrected by clustering with frequency ratios and a modified nearest-neighbor algorithm, then analyzed in the immunoSEQ Analyzer with IMGT gene definitions. At each rarefaction depth, TCR richness and evenness were averaged across 20 rarefaction repeats, and any sample with fewer sequences than the depth was left out. Relative abundances of V, D and J genes were compared between groups using Wilcoxon rank sum tests, with FDR correction applied. In the blinded duplicates, the intraclass correlation was around 96% for TCR richness and averaged approximately 82% across 65 to 85 gene segments. Sourced from immuneACCESS, this table was stored by TCRdb with only in-frame sequences that have V and J called. A share of the clones is absent; for the studies checked, an unresolved V gene accounts for under half, and the remainder has no known explanation. The V and J calls and clone size come from that table; D and trimming were worked out from the DNA. This sample's table carries about 36,000 clones. Jointly, the top ten make up around 4% of the sample.

Every participant had a single incident cervical HPV16 infection, and women with prevalent HPV16 infections were excluded. Cervical HPV DNA was detected by MY09/MY11 PCR, and genotyping was performed by dot-blot hybridization. Fifteen mL of heparinized blood were centrifuged, and the buffy coat was split into aliquots, frozen at -30 degrees C, and then kept at -80 degrees C. QIAGEN kits were used to extract genomic DNA from the buffy coat specimens. Sequenced material: blood buffy coat. The receptor was isolated from a woman between 18 and 70 years old with a cervical HPV16 infection that either progressed to CIN3+ or cleared (not recorded which). The rearranged segments are TRBV6-2 or TRBV6-3 and TRBJ1-5, and perhaps TRBD1 as D gene, on 6 matching bases. The covered CDR3 bases are TGTGCCAGCCACCGTGGGACAAGCAATCAGCCC. Translated, it gives CASHRGTSNQP. From start to end, the CDR3 is CASHRGTSNQPQHF.